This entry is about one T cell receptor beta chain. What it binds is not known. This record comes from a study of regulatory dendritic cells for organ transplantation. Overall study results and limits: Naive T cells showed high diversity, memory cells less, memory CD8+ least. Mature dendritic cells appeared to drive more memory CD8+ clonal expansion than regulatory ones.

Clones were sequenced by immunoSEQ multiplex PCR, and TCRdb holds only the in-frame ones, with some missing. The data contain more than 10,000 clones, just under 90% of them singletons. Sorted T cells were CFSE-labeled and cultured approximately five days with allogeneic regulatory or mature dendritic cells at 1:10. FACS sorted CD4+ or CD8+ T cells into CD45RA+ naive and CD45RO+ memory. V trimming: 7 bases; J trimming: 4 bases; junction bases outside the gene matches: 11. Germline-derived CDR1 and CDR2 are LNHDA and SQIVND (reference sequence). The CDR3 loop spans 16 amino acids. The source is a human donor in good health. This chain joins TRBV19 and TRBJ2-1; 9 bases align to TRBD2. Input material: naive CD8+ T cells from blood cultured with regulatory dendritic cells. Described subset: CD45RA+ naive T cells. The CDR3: CASTPSASGAYNEQFF. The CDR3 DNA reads TGTGCCAGTACCCCTTCGGCTAGCGGGGCGTACAATGAGCAGTTCTTC.